This T cell receptor beta chain was captured by sequencing in a study of blood T cell repertoires in COVID-19. Here immunoSEQ multiplex PCR was the method, and the copy in TCRdb shows in-frame clones only, minus some. Among over 95,000 clones listed, approximately 80% were seen once. The receptor's source is a human donor in a cohort sampled during active COVID-19. The specimen sequenced was peripheral blood.

CDR3 DNA sequence: TGTGCCAGCAGCTTAGCGGGAGGGTCAAACTATGGCTACACCTTC. Translation: CASSLAGGSNYGYTF. J is TRBJ1-2 and V is TRBV7-2; D gene unclear. Germline V gene sequence: CDR1 SGHTA, CDR2 FQGNSA. The CDR3 has 15 residues. V was clipped by 0 bases and J by 2 bases, with 10 bases between them.